This TCR beta chain was obtained from a study of spatial heterogeneity in lung cancer. General observations from the study: Tumor mutation count correlated with how many alpha and beta TCRs expanded intratumorally.

In this sample, this clonotype turned up many times. Its matching antigen is unknown. The germline CDR1 and CDR2 sequences are SEHNR and FQNEAQ (reference sequence). CDR3 length: 13 residues. V lost 0 bases and J lost 8, with 10 bases in between. Via MiXCR, TCRdb re-called the 5' RACE reads, giving one row per CDR3 protein. Of fewer than 15,000 distinct CDR3 sequences listed, around 5.8% were seen once; the top ten hold around 10%. Time point here: sample taken at primary tumor resection. Sample: lung tumor tissue, taken at surgery. The TCR originated in a female donor with early-stage non-small cell lung cancer. The chain uses TRBV7-9 and TRBJ1-2; D perhaps matches TRBD1 (5 bases). CDR3 coding DNA: TGTGCCAGCAGCTTAGCTGGGGCGCGGGGCTACACCTTC. Protein: CASSLAGARGYTF.